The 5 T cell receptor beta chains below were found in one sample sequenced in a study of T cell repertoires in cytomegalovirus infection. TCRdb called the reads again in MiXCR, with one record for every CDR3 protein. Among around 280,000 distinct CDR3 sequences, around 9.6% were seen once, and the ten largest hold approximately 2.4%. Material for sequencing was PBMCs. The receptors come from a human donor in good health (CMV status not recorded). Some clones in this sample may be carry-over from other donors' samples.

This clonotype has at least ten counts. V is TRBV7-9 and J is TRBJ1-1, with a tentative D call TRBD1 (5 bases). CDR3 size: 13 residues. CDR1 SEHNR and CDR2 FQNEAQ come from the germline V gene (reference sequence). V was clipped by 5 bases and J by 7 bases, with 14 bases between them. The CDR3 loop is CASSPSTRGEAFF. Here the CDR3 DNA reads TGTGCCAGCAGCCCGTCTACTAGGGGTGAAGCTTTCTTT. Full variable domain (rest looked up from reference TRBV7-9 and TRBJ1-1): DTGVSQNPRHKITKRGQNVTFRCDPISEHNRLYWYRQTLGQGPEFLTYFQNEAQLEKSRLLSDRFSAERPKGSFSTLEIQRTEQGDSAMYLCASSPSTRGEAFFGQGTRLTVV.

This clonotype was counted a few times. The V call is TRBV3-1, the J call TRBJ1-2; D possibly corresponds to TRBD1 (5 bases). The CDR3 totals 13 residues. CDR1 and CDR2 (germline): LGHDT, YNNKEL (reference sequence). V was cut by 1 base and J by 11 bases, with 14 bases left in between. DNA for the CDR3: TGTGCCAGCAGCCAAGCGCAGGGAGATACGTACACCTTC. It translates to CASSQAQGDTYTF. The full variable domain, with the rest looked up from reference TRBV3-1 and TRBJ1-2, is DTAVSQTPKYLVTQMGNDKSIKCEQNLGHDTMYWYKQDSKKFLKIMFSYNNKELIINETVPNRFSPKSPDKAHLNLHINSLELGDSAVYFCASSQAQGDTYTFGSGTRLTVV.

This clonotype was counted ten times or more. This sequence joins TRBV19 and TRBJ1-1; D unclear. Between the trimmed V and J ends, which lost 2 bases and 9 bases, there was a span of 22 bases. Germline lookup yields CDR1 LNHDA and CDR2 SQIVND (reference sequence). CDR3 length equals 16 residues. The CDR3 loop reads CASSILPDFFGGKAFF. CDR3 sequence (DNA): TGTGCCAGTAGTATACTGCCAGACTTCTTCGGAGGAAAAGCTTTCTTT.

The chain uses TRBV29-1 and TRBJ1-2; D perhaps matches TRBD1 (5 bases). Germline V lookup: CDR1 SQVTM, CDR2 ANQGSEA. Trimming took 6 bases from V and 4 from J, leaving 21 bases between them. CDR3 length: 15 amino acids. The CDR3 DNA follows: TGCAGCGTAGACGACAGCGCGCGAGGGCTCTATGGCTACACCTTC. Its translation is CSVDDSARGLYGYTF.

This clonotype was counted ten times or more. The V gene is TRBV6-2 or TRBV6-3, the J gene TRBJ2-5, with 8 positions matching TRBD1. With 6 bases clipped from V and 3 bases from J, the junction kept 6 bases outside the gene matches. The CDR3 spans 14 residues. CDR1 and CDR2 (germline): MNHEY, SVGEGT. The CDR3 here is CASSSGQGEETQYF. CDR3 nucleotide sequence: TGTGCCAGCAGCTCCGGACAGGGCGAAGAGACCCAGTACTTC.